This TCR beta chain derives from a study of cytomegalovirus exposure and HLA in healthy donors. The sample holds many counts of this clone. The PCR contained 60 Vbeta and 13 Jbeta primers. The data were produced by immunoSEQ multiplex PCR, yet TCRdb's version contains in-frame clones alone and is incomplete. The repertoire consists of around 160,000 clones, with around 68% occurring once and the leading ten covering less than 1.5%. The CDR3 sequence is 16 residues long. V lost 3 bases, J lost 2 bases, and 17 bases lay in between. Per the germline V gene, CDR1 is SGHTS and CDR2 is YDEGEE. This chain connects TRBV5-8 to TRBJ1-1; TRBD1 is a possible D gene (5 bases). The TCR originated in a man between 50 and 59 years old in good health and CMV-seronegative. The sequencing input was PBMCs. CDR3 DNA sequence: TGTGCCAGCAGCTCCCCTGAGGACATTTTTAACACTGAAGCTTTCTTT. Protein product: CASSSPEDIFNTEAFF.